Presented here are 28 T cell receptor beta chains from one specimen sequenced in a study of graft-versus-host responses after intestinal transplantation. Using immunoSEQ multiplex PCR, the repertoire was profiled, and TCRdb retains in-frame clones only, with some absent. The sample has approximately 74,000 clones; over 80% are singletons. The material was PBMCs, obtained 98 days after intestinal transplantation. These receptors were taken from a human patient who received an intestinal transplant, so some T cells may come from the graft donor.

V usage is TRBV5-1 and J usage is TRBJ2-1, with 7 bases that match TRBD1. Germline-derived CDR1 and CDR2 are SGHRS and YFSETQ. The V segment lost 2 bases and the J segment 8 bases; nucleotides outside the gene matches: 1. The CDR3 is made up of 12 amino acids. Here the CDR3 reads CASSFTGDEQFF. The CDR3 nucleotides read TGCGCCAGCAGCTTTACAGGGGATGAGCAGTTCTTC.

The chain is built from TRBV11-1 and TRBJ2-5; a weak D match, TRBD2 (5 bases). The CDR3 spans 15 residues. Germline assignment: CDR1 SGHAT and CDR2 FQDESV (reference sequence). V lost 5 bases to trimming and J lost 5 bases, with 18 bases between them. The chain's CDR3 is CASSPGYGPPETQYF. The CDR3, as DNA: TGTGCCAGCAGCCCGGGGTATGGGCCCCCGGAGACCCAGTACTTC.

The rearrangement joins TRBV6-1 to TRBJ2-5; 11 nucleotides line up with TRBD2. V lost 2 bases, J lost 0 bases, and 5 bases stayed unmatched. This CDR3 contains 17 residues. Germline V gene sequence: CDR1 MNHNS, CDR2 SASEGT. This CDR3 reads CASSETRTSGYQETQYF. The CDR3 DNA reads TGTGCCAGCAGTGAAACCCGGACTAGCGGGTACCAAGAGACCCAGTACTTC.

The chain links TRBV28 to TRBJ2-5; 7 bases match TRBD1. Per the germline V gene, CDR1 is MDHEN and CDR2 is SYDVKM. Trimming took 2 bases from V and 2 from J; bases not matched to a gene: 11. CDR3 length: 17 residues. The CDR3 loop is CASSLTFGTEVQETQYF. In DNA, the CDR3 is TGTGCCAGCAGTTTAACCTTTGGGACAGAAGTTCAAGAGACCCAGTACTTC.

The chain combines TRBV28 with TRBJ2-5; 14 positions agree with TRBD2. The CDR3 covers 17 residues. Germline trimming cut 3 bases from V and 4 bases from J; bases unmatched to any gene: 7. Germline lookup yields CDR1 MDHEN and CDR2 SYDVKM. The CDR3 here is CASSFGPGTSGRETQYF. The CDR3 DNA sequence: TGTGCCAGCAGTTTTGGGCCCGGGACTAGCGGGAGAGAGACCCAGTACTTC.

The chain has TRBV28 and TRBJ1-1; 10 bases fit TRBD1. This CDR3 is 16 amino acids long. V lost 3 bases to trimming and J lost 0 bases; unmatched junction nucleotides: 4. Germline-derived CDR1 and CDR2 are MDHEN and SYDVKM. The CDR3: CASSLTGGPVNTEAFF. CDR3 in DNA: TGTGCCAGCAGTTTGACAGGGGGCCCTGTGAACACTGAAGCTTTCTTT.

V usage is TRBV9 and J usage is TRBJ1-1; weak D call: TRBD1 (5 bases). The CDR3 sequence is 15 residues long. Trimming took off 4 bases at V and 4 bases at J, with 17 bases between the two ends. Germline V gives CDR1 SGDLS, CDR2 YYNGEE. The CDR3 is CASSPWGGGVTEAFF. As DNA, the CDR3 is TGTGCCAGCAGCCCATGGGGGGGAGGGGTCACTGAAGCTTTCTTT.

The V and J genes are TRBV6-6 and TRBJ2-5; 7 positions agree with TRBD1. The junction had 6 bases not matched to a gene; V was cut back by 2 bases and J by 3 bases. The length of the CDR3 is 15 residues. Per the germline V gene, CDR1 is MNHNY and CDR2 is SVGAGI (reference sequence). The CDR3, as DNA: TGTGCCAGCAGTTACGTGCTTGACAGGGAAGAGACCCAGTACTTC. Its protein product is CASSYVLDREETQYF.

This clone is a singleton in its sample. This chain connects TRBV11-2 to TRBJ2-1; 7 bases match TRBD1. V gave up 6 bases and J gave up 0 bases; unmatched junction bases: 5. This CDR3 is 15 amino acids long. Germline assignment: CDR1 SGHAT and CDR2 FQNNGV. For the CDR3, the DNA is TGTGCCAGCAGGCTTGGGACAGACTCCTACAATGAGCAGTTCTTC. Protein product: CASRLGTDSYNEQFF.

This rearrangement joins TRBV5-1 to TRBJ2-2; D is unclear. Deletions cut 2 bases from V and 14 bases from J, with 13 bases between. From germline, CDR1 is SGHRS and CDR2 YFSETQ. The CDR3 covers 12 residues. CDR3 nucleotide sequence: TGCGCCAGCAGCTTAGAATTCCCCTCCCTGTTTTTT. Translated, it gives CASSLEFPSLFF.

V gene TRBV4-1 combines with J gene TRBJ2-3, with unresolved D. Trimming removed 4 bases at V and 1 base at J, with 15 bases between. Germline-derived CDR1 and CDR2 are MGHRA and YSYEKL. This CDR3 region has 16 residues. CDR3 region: CASSRAPLEGTDTQYF. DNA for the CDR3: TGCGCCAGCAGCCGTGCCCCGTTAGAGGGCACAGATACGCAGTATTTT.

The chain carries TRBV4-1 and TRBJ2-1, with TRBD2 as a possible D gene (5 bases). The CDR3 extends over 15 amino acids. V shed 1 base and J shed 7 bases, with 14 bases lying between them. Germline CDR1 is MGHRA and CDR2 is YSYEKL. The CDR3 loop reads CASSQVRGTGNEQFF. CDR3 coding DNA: TGCGCCAGCAGCCAAGTCCGGGGAACGGGGAATGAGCAGTTCTTC.

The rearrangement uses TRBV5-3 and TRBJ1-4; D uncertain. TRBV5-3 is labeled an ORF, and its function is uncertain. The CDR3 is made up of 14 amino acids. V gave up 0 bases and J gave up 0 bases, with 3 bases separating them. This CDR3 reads CARSLGATNEKLFF. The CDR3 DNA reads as TGTGCCAGAAGCTTGGGGGCAACTAATGAAAAACTGTTTTTT.

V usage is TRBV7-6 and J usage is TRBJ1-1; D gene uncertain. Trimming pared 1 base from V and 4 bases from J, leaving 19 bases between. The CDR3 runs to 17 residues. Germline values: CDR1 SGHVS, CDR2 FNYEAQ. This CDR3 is CASSLGQLGLVGTEAFF. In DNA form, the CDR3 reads TGTGCCAGCAGCTTAGGGCAGCTGGGTTTAGTCGGCACTGAAGCTTTCTTT.

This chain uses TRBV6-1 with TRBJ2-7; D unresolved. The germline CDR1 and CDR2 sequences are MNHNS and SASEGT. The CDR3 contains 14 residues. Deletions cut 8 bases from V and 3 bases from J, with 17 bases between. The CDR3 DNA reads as TGTGCCAGCGGTACCTCTAGGTCCCGCTACGAGCAGTACTTC. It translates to CASGTSRSRYEQYF.

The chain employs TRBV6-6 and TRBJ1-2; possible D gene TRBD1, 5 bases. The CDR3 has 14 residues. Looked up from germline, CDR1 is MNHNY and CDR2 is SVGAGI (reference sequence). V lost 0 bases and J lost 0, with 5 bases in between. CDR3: CASSYSTANYGYTF. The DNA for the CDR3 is TGTGCCAGCAGTTACTCGACAGCTAACTATGGCTACACCTTC.

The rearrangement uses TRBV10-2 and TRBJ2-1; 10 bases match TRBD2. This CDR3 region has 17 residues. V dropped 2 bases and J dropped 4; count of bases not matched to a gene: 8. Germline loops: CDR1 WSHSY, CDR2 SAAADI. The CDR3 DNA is TGCGCCAGCAGTGAGAGGGCTAGCGGGGGCCCATACAATGAGCAGTTCTTC. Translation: CASSERASGGPYNEQFF.

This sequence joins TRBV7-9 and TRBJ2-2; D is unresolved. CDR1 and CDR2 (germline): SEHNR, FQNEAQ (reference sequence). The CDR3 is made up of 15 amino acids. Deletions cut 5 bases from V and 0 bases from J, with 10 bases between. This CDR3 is CASSPGPTNTGELFF. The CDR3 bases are TGTGCCAGCAGCCCCGGGCCAACGAACACCGGGGAGCTGTTTTTT.

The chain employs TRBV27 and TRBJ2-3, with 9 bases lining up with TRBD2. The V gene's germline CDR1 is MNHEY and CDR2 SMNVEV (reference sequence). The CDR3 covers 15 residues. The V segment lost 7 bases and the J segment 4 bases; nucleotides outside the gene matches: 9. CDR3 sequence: CASTTGLAVADTQYF. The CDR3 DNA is TGTGCCAGCACAACGGGACTAGCCGTCGCAGATACGCAGTATTTT.

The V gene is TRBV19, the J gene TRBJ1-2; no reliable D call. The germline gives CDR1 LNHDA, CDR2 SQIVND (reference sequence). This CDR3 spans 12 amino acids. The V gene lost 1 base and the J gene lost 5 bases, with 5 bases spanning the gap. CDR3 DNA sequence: TGTGCCAGTAGTATAGTCGGGTATGGCTACACCTTC. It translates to CASSIVGYGYTF.

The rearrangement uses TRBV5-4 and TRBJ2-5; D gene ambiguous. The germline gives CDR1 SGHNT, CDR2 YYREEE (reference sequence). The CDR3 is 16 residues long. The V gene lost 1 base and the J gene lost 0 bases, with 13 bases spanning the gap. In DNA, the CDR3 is TGTGCCAGCAGCTTGCATAACGGATTGTACCAAGAGACCCAGTACTTC. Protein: CASSLHNGLYQETQYF.

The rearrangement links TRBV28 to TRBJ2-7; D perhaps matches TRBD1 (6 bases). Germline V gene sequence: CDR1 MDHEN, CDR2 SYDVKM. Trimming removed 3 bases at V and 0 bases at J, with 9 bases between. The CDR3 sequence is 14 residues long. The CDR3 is CASSFEGVSYEQYF. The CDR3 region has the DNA TGTGCCAGCAGTTTTGAGGGGGTCTCCTACGAGCAGTACTTC.

The CDR3 region is CASSRLPTGELFF. In nucleotides, the CDR3 is TGTGCCAGCAGCCGCCTACCCACCGGGGAGCTGTTTTTT. V gene TRBV6-5 combines with J gene TRBJ2-2; no clear D. With 6 bases removed from V and 4 bases from J, the gap between germline ends came to 9 bases. The CDR3 covers 13 residues. Per the germline V gene, CDR1 is MNHEY and CDR2 is SVGAGI.

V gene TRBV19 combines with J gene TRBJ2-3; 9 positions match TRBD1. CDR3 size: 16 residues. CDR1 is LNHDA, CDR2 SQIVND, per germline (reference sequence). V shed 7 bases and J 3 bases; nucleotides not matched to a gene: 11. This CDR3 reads CASTSTGTGRTDTQYF. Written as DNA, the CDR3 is TGTGCCAGTACCTCAACCGGGACAGGGAGAACAGATACGCAGTATTTT.

CDR3 region: CSGGAQWTQYF. The CDR3 DNA is TGCTCTGGGGGGGCCCAGTGGACCCAGTACTTC. This chain links TRBV20-1 with TRBJ2-5; the D gene is possibly TRBD2 (7 bases). This CDR3 has 11 residues. The germline V gene has CDR1 DFQATT and CDR2 SNEGSKA (reference sequence).

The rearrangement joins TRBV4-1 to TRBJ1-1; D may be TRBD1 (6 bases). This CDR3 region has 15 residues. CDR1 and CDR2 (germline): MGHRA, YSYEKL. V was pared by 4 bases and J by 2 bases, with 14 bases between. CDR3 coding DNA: TGCGCCAGCAGCCTGCCGGGACAAATAAACACTGAAGCTTTCTTT. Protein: CASSLPGQINTEAFF.

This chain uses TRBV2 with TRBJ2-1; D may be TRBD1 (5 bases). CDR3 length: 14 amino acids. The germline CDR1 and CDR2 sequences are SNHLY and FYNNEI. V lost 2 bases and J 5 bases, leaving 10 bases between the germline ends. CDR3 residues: CASSETGPHNEQFF. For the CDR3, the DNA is TGTGCCAGCAGTGAAACAGGTCCCCACAATGAGCAGTTCTTC. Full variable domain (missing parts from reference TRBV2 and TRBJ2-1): EPEVTQTPSHQVTQMGQEVILRCVPISNHLYFYWYRQILGQKVEFLVSFYNNEISEKSEIFDDQFSVERPDGSNFTLKIRSTKLEDSAMYFCASSETGPHNEQFFGPGTRLTVL.

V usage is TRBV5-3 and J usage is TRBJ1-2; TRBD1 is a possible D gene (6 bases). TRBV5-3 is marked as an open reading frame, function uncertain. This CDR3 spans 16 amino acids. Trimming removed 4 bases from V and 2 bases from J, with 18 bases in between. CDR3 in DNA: TGTGCCAGAAGCCGAAAGGACAGCTTAAACAACTATGGCTACACCTTC. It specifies CARSRKDSLNNYGYTF.